This entry features one T cell receptor (beta chain) sequence. These data originate in a study of blood T cell repertoires in COVID-19. The germline V gene encodes CDR1 LGHDT and CDR2 YNNKEL (reference sequence). Trimming at V came to 3 bases and at J to 8 bases, leaving 8 bases not matched to a gene. There are 14 residues in the CDR3. Measured with immunoSEQ multiplex PCR; TCRdb has only the in-frame clones, and not every one. The table records about 400,000 clones, around 90% of them present only once. The chain recombines TRBV3-1 (or the pseudogene TRBV3-2) with TRBJ1-2, with TRBD1 matching over 8 bases. Material for sequencing was PBMCs or T cells enriched from blood (not recorded which). This clonotype was sampled from a woman aged 40 to 50 with acute COVID-19. CDR3 loop: CASSHGQGANGYTF. For the CDR3, the DNA is TGTGCCAGCAGCCATGGGCAGGGGGCTAACGGCTACACCTTC.